The text below deals with one T cell receptor (beta chain). Its antigen is still unknown. CDR1 and CDR2 (germline): LGHDT, YNNKEL (reference sequence). V was clipped by 1 base and J by 1 base, with 13 bases between them. The CDR3 totals 16 residues. This sample stems from a study of T-cell reconstitution after alpha-beta-depleted transplantation in children. As it was prepared, the TCRbeta library received unique molecular identifiers. TCRdb processed the PCR reads anew with MiXCR; each CDR3 protein has one entry. The data contain roughly 570,000 distinct CDR3 sequences, 27% of them singletons. Overall study findings and caveats: Some patients owed their high day-60 TCRbeta diversity to surviving recipient T cells and thymic progenitors. Most T-cell counts and diversity one year after the transplant came from T cells that were newly produced.

This sequence originates from a boy in the first two years of life with Wiskott-Aldrich syndrome, due to receive a stem cell transplant. The sequenced sample was PBMCs, obtained before TCRalphabeta/CD19-depleted stem cell transplant. The chain carries TRBV3-1 and TRBJ1-1; maybe TRBD1 (6 bases). As DNA, the CDR3 is TGTGCCAGCAGCCAAGGGGGGGGCCTCCAGAACACTGAAGCTTTCTTT. It encodes CASSQGGGLQNTEAFF.